This TCR beta chain was retrieved from a study of shared clonotypes between healthy human individuals. A remark on this clone: Other DNA sequences in the same sample also yield this CDR3.

The assay was immunoSEQ multiplex PCR, and TCRdb's table has in-frame clones only and misses some. Here the sample spans some 1.4 million clones, approximately 96% being singletons. Germline trimming cut 0 bases from V and 0 bases from J; bases unmatched to any gene: 3. This CDR3 has 16 residues. The germline V gene has CDR1 SGDLS and CDR2 YYNGEE. The sample taken for sequencing was naive CD4+ T cells sorted from blood. Subset: CD45RA+ positively selected. The receptor was derived from a man aged 25 to 45 in good health. This chain uses TRBV9 with TRBJ2-3, with 8 bases fitting TRBD2. The CDR3 sequence is CASSVGSSGSTDTQYF. The CDR3 nucleotides are TGTGCCAGCAGCGTAGGGTCTAGCGGGAGCACAGATACGCAGTATTTT.